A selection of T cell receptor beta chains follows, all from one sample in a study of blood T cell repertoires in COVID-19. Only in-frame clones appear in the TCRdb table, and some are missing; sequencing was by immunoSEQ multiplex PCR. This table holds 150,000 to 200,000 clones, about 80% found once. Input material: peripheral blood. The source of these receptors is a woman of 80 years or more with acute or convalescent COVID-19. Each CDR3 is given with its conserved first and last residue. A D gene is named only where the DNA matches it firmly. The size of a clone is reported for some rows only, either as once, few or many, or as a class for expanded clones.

CDR3: CASSKGLAGGVLTTDTQYF
DNA: TGCGCCAGCAGCAAGGGACTAGCGGGAGGGGTCCTTACCACAGATACGCAGTATTTT
J: TRBJ2-3
D: TRBD2
size: -
V: TRBV5-1

CDR3: CASSQDTGGNQPQHF
DNA: TGTGCCAGCAGCCAAGATACAGGGGGCAATCAGCCCCAGCATTTT
J: TRBJ1-5
D: TRBD1
size: once
V: TRBV3-1/TRBV3-2

CDR3: CASSQDWAGIHTGELFF
DNA: TGTGCCAGCAGCCAAGATTGGGCAGGGATACACACCGGGGAGCTGTTTTTT
J: TRBJ2-2
D: -
size: -
V: TRBV14

CDR3: CASSLAGGGGYTF
DNA: TGCGCCAGCAGCTTGGCCGGAGGTGGAGGCTACACCTTC
J: TRBJ1-2
D: -
size: -
V: TRBV5-1

CDR3: CASSLEAVANNQPQHF
DNA: TGTGCCAGCAGCTTAGAGGCGGTCGCTAACAATCAGCCCCAGCATTTT
J: TRBJ1-5
D: -
size: -
V: TRBV7-6

CDR3: CASSPHISTSGSLSQETQYF
DNA: TGTGCCAGCAGCCCACACATCTCGACTAGCGGGTCCCTGTCCCAAGAGACCCAGTACTTC
J: TRBJ2-5
D: TRBD2
size: -
V: TRBV6-6

CDR3: CASRAGLGGQETQYF
DNA: TGTGCCAGCAGGGCAGGCCTCGGAGGTCAAGAGACCCAGTACTTC
J: TRBJ2-5
D: -
size: -
V: TRBV6-5

CDR3: CATSWGGNSPLHF
DNA: TGTGCCACCTCATGGGGGGGAAACTCACCCCTCCACTTT
J: TRBJ1-6
D: -
size: -
V: TRBV7-3

CDR3: CASSLWTGPYNEQFF
DNA: TGTGCCAGCAGCTTGTGGACAGGGCCCTACAATGAGCAGTTCTTC
J: TRBJ2-1
D: TRBD1
size: -
V: TRBV7-2

CDR3: CASSLSSNYGYTF
DNA: TGTGCCAGCAGTTTGAGTTCTAACTATGGCTACACCTTC
J: TRBJ1-2
D: -
size: -
V: TRBV6-5

CDR3: CARTGGKETQYF
DNA: TGCGCCAGGACGGGGGGGAAAGAGACCCAGTACTTC
J: TRBJ2-5
D: TRBD2
size: few
V: TRBV10-1

CDR3: CASSRQVRRETQYF
DNA: TGTGCCAGCAGTCGACAGGTACGACGAGAGACCCAGTACTTC
J: TRBJ2-5
D: -
size: -
V: TRBV6-5

CDR3: CASSLAGGQGVQETQYF
DNA: TGTGCCAGCAGCTTAGCAGGGGGTCAGGGCGTGCAAGAGACCCAGTACTTC
J: TRBJ2-5
D: -
size: -
V: TRBV7-9

CDR3: CASSVGGLNYNEQFF
DNA: TGTGCCAGCAGCGTAGGCGGGCTAAATTACAATGAGCAGTTCTTC
J: TRBJ2-1
D: -
size: -
V: TRBV9